The entry below describes one TCR beta chain. CDR1 and CDR2 (germline): ENHRY, SYGVKD. CDR3 length equals 14 residues. With 3 bases removed from V and 2 bases from J, the gap between germline ends came to 8 bases. Template switching added a universal primer site, and cDNA bore unique molecular identifiers. Using its own MiXCR run on the 5' RACE reads, TCRdb lists one record per CDR3 protein. Here the sample spans roughly 630,000 distinct CDR3 sequences, 7.1% being singletons. These data originate in a study of identical twins. No donor was unhealthy or non-Caucasian. This sample was also put to use in a study of yellow fever vaccine responses in identical twins.

The V and J genes are TRBV10-3 and TRBJ1-3; D not resolved. The sequence was obtained from a woman aged 18 to 35 in good health. The sequencing sample was made of PBMCs. CDR3 sequence reads: CAISDRVAGNTIYF. CDR3 DNA: TGTGCCATCAGTGACCGGGTAGCTGGAAACACCATATATTTT.